The clone carrying this T cell receptor (beta chain) showed up many times. The antigen is undetermined. Those donating, healthy Caucasian individuals from Russia, were aged about 6 to 100. These data belong to a study of blood T cells in healthy people across ages. Study-wide results and caveats: Donor CMV status was unknown, possibly confounding expanded clonotype changes. Among long-lived donors, naive CD4+ cells were more numerous and diversity higher than in aged donors.

V was cut by 5 bases and J by 6 bases, with 11 bases left in between. The CDR3 extends over 12 amino acids. The V gene's germline CDR1 is SGHTA and CDR2 FQGNSA. It was with a sample-barcoded 5' primer and a J-beta primer mix that a second PCR of roughly 7 to 12 cycles was run. TCRdb re-derived calls from the 5' RACE reads in MiXCR, one entry per CDR3 protein. Here the sample spans just under 900,000 distinct CDR3 sequences, 29% being singletons. The rearrangement uses TRBV7-2 and TRBJ2-7; D is undetermined. Specimen: blood. The receptor was derived from a woman of 80 years or more in good health. In nucleotides, the CDR3 is TGTGCCAGCAGCCTAGGATACAGCGAGCAGTACTTC. Encoded protein: CASSLGYSEQYF.